This entry features one TCR beta chain sequence. Its antigen is currently unknown. Germline V lookup: CDR1 SGHRS, CDR2 YFSETQ. The CDR3 sequence is 13 residues long. V was shortened by 4 bases and J by 6 bases, with 12 bases between the two germline ends. These data belong to a study of blood T cells in healthy people across ages. As for the study in general: Capture by template switching was about one barcoded beta molecule per two T cells.

It was with a sample-barcoded 5' primer and a J-beta primer mix that a second PCR of roughly 6 to 12 cycles was run. The authors tagged each cDNA molecule using a template-switch adaptor with 12 random nucleotides. Every sample gave at least 2.5 million paired-end reads containing CDR3. In TCRdb, the 5' RACE reads were re-called with MiXCR into one record per CDR3 protein. The top ten clones hold 20% to 25% of a sample with fewer than 2,000,000 distinct CDR3 sequences, more than 35% of them seen once. Study-wide results and limits: Diversity estimates drawn from one million T cells were deemed underestimates.

The chain is built from TRBV5-1 and TRBJ2-3, with D possibly matching TRBD2 (5 bases). The sequencing sample was made of blood. This sequence originates from a human donor in good health. The CDR3: CASSPGLGDTQYF. CDR3 in DNA: TGCGCCAGCAGCCCCGGACTGGGGGATACGCAGTATTTT.